Listed below are T cell receptor beta chains from one sample, sequenced in a study of T cell changes during pregnancy in multiple sclerosis. The protocol was immunoSEQ multiplex PCR, while the TCRdb copy is restricted to in-frame clones and leaves out a portion. The sample holds some 77,000 clones, around 94% seen once. Sequenced here: CD4+ T cells from peripheral blood mononuclear cells, sampled before pregnancy. The receptors derive from a female donor with multiple sclerosis, enrolled in a pregnancy study. CDR3s include the opening cysteine and the closing phenylalanine or tryptophan. D genes are given only for firm matches. The size entry is marked missing in some rows and otherwise reads once, few, many or a size class.

D gene: NA; J gene: TRBJ1-5; clone size: NA; V gene: TRBV4-1; CDR3 protein: CASSQDGARKYSNQPQHF; CDR3 DNA: TGCGCCAGCAGCCAAGATGGGGCCAGGAAATATAGCAATCAGCCCCAGCATTTT
D gene: TRBD2; J gene: TRBJ2-7; clone size: NA; V gene: TRBV18; CDR3 protein: CASSPPAGGAEQYF; CDR3 DNA: TGTGCCAGCTCACCACCGGCGGGAGGCGCCGAGCAGTACTTC
D gene: NA; J gene: TRBJ2-5; clone size: NA; V gene: TRBV7-8; CDR3 protein: CASRRQIAETQYF; CDR3 DNA: TGTGCCAGCCGGCGGCAAATCGCGGAGACCCAGTACTTC
D gene: NA; J gene: TRBJ2-1; clone size: NA; V gene: TRBV25-1; CDR3 protein: CASSDSTRRTEQFF; CDR3 DNA: TGTGCCAGCAGTGATTCGACTCGGCGTACTGAGCAGTTCTTC
D gene: TRBD1; J gene: TRBJ1-2; clone size: NA; V gene: TRBV30; CDR3 protein: CARRGRQGEGYTF; CDR3 DNA: TGTGCCCGACGCGGGCGCCAGGGGGAAGGCTACACCTTC
D gene: TRBD1; J gene: TRBJ2-5; clone size: NA; V gene: TRBV7-3; CDR3 protein: CASSRDRGYQETQYF; CDR3 DNA: TGTGCCAGCAGTCGTGACAGGGGCTATCAAGAGACCCAGTACTTC
D gene: TRBD1; J gene: TRBJ2-3; clone size: NA; V gene: TRBV29-1; CDR3 protein: CSVGGTGADTQYF; CDR3 DNA: TGCAGCGTTGGCGGGACAGGGGCAGATACGCAGTATTTT
D gene: TRBD1; J gene: TRBJ2-1; clone size: NA; V gene: TRBV27; CDR3 protein: CASRTGSYNEQFF; CDR3 DNA: TGTGCCAGTCGGACAGGTAGTTACAATGAGCAGTTCTTC
D gene: NA; J gene: TRBJ2-2; clone size: NA; V gene: TRBV5-1; CDR3 protein: CASTLRSTNTGELFF; CDR3 DNA: TGCGCCAGCACCCTGCGGAGTACGAACACCGGGGAGCTGTTTTTT
D gene: TRBD1; J gene: TRBJ1-4; clone size: NA; V gene: TRBV2; CDR3 protein: CASSWTGTNEKLFF; CDR3 DNA: TGTGCCAGCAGCTGGACAGGAACTAATGAAAAACTGTTTTTT
D gene: TRBD1; J gene: TRBJ1-2; clone size: NA; V gene: TRBV7-9; CDR3 protein: CASSPGQYYGYTF; CDR3 DNA: TGTGCCAGCAGCCCGGGACAGTACTATGGCTACACCTTC
D gene: TRBD2; J gene: TRBJ2-3; clone size: once; V gene: TRBV27; CDR3 protein: CASRGGARDTQYF; CDR3 DNA: TGTGCCAGCCGGGGGGGAGCGAGGGATACGCAGTATTTT
D gene: TRBD1; J gene: TRBJ2-1; clone size: NA; V gene: TRBV5-4; CDR3 protein: CASSLIGQDEQFF; CDR3 DNA: TGTGCCAGCAGCTTGATCGGACAGGATGAGCAGTTCTTC
D gene: TRBD2; J gene: TRBJ2-1; clone size: NA; V gene: TRBV5-4; CDR3 protein: CASSGVGSGRLGNEQFF; CDR3 DNA: TGTGCCAGCAGCGGGGTCGGCAGCGGGAGGTTGGGCAATGAGCAGTTCTTC
D gene: NA; J gene: TRBJ1-5; clone size: NA; V gene: TRBV28; CDR3 protein: CASSRGRNNQPQHF; CDR3 DNA: TGTGCCAGCAGCCGGGGGAGGAACAATCAGCCCCAGCATTTT
D gene: NA; J gene: TRBJ1-5; clone size: NA; V gene: TRBV2; CDR3 protein: CASRATVSVSQHF; CDR3 DNA: TGTGCCAGCAGGGCGACAGTTTCCGTGTCCCAGCATTTT
D gene: NA; J gene: TRBJ1-2; clone size: NA; V gene: TRBV30; CDR3 protein: CACQVEGEVSNYGYTF; CDR3 DNA: TGTGCCTGTCAAGTGGAGGGCGAGGTGTCTAACTATGGCTACACCTTC
D gene: NA; J gene: TRBJ1-2; clone size: NA; V gene: TRBV6-5; CDR3 protein: CASGGFSSYGYTF; CDR3 DNA: TGTGCCAGCGGGGGGTTTTCGAGCTATGGCTACACCTTC
D gene: NA; J gene: TRBJ2-7; clone size: NA; V gene: TRBV15; CDR3 protein: CATSRPEGVGTYEQYF; CDR3 DNA: TGTGCCACCAGCAGGCCGGAAGGGGTAGGTACCTACGAGCAGTACTTC
D gene: NA; J gene: TRBJ2-1; clone size: NA; V gene: TRBV7-9; CDR3 protein: CASRATSGEYRNEQFF; CDR3 DNA: TGTGCCAGCAGAGCCACCTCAGGGGAGTATAGGAATGAGCAGTTCTTC
D gene: TRBD1; J gene: TRBJ1-1; clone size: NA; V gene: TRBV4-1; CDR3 protein: CASSPPGDRDAFF; CDR3 DNA: TGCGCCAGCAGCCCTCCGGGGGACAGAGATGCTTTCTTT
D gene: NA; J gene: TRBJ2-2; clone size: NA; V gene: TRBV4-2; CDR3 protein: CASSQEVDTNTGELFF; CDR3 DNA: TGTGCCAGCAGCCAAGAGGTGGACACGAACACCGGGGAGCTGTTTTTT
D gene: TRBD1; J gene: TRBJ1-2; clone size: NA; V gene: TRBV28; CDR3 protein: CASSRNRGPYGYTF; CDR3 DNA: TGTGCCAGCAGCCGGAACAGGGGCCCTTATGGCTACACCTTC
D gene: NA; J gene: TRBJ2-2; clone size: NA; V gene: TRBV5-1; CDR3 protein: CASRDRLNTGELFF; CDR3 DNA: TGCGCCAGCAGAGACAGGCTGAACACCGGGGAGCTGTTTTTT
D gene: TRBD2; J gene: TRBJ2-5; clone size: NA; V gene: TRBV29-1; CDR3 protein: CSAWEGGETQYF; CDR3 DNA: TGCAGCGCCTGGGAGGGAGGAGAGACCCAGTACTTC
D gene: TRBD2; J gene: TRBJ2-7; clone size: NA; V gene: TRBV2; CDR3 protein: CASILVAGAEQYF; CDR3 DNA: TGTGCCAGCATATTAGTAGCGGGAGCCGAGCAGTACTTC
D gene: NA; J gene: TRBJ2-1; clone size: NA; V gene: TRBV30; CDR3 protein: CAQRRRVSYNEQFF; CDR3 DNA: TGTGCCCAGAGGCGCCGGGTCTCCTACAATGAGCAGTTCTTC
D gene: NA; J gene: TRBJ2-1; clone size: NA; V gene: TRBV18; CDR3 protein: CASSPYGTHSSYNEQFF; CDR3 DNA: TGTGCCAGCTCGCCCTACGGGACTCATAGCTCCTACAATGAGCAGTTCTTC
D gene: NA; J gene: TRBJ2-5; clone size: once; V gene: TRBV2; CDR3 protein: CASSPTRQSQETQYF; CDR3 DNA: TGTGCCAGCAGTCCTACAAGACAGTCCCAAGAGACCCAGTACTTC
D gene: TRBD1; J gene: TRBJ1-1; clone size: NA; V gene: TRBV7-3; CDR3 protein: CASSLGTGGEGTEAFF; CDR3 DNA: TGTGCCAGCAGCTTAGGGACAGGGGGCGAAGGCACTGAAGCTTTCTTT
D gene: NA; J gene: TRBJ1-1; clone size: NA; V gene: TRBV2; CDR3 protein: CASSEEGGYTEAFF; CDR3 DNA: TGTGCCAGCAGTGAAGAGGGGGGGTACACTGAAGCTTTCTTT
D gene: TRBD2; J gene: TRBJ2-1; clone size: NA; V gene: TRBV7-3; CDR3 protein: CASSLGTSISYNEQFF; CDR3 DNA: TGTGCCAGCAGCTTAGGGACTAGCATTTCCTACAATGAGCAGTTCTTC
D gene: TRBD2; J gene: TRBJ2-1; clone size: NA; V gene: TRBV19; CDR3 protein: CASSNIAGPNNEQFF; CDR3 DNA: TGTGCCAGTAGTAATATAGCGGGGCCGAACAATGAGCAGTTCTTC
D gene: NA; J gene: TRBJ2-3; clone size: NA; V gene: TRBV27; CDR3 protein: CASSLFAGTDTQYF; CDR3 DNA: TGTGCCAGCAGTCTGTTTGCGGGCACAGATACGCAGTATTTT
D gene: TRBD1; J gene: TRBJ1-1; clone size: NA; V gene: TRBV6-1; CDR3 protein: CASSEMDRLSTEAFF; CDR3 DNA: TGTGCCAGCAGTGAAATGGACAGGTTGAGCACTGAAGCTTTCTTT
D gene: NA; J gene: TRBJ1-4; clone size: NA; V gene: TRBV5-6; CDR3 protein: CASSLPGRAEKLFF; CDR3 DNA: TGTGCCAGCAGCTTGCCGGGGAGAGCTGAAAAACTGTTTTTT
D gene: TRBD1; J gene: TRBJ2-3; clone size: NA; V gene: TRBV2; CDR3 protein: CASSYRDRGRDTQYF; CDR3 DNA: TGTGCCAGCAGTTACCGGGACAGGGGGCGAGATACGCAGTATTTT
D gene: TRBD1; J gene: TRBJ1-6; clone size: few; V gene: TRBV9; CDR3 protein: CASSPRTGWNSPLHF; CDR3 DNA: TGTGCCAGCAGCCCCCGGACAGGCTGGAATTCACCCCTCCACTTT
D gene: TRBD1; J gene: TRBJ1-3; clone size: NA; V gene: TRBV28; CDR3 protein: CASTVTGTGNTIYF; CDR3 DNA: TGTGCCAGCACCGTGACAGGGACTGGAAACACCATATATTTT
D gene: NA; J gene: TRBJ1-1; clone size: NA; V gene: TRBV5-1; CDR3 protein: CASSYDGVNTEAFF; CDR3 DNA: TGCGCCAGCAGCTACGACGGGGTAAACACTGAAGCTTTCTTT